This T cell receptor beta chain stems from a study of T cell repertoires in cytomegalovirus infection. About the research overall: HLA-B-restricted CMV epitopes that are well studied were used alongside recently identified HLA-C-restricted ones.

Via MiXCR, TCRdb re-called the reads, giving one row per CDR3 protein. There are about 830,000 distinct CDR3 sequences in the sample; 32% occur only once, and over 10% lies in the top ten. Comments on this clonotype: Antigen specificity is unknown.

Trimming cost V 4 bases and J 5 bases; bases outside gene matches: 10. The CDR3 is 15 amino acids. The germline CDR1 and CDR2 sequences are SEHNR and FQNEAQ (reference sequence). The V and J genes are TRBV7-9 and TRBJ1-1; TRBD1 matches at 7 bases. Sequencing used cultured CD8+ T cells from PBMCs, obtained from culture after CMV antigen stimulation. This TCR came from a human donor in good health (CMV status not recorded). Some clones in this sample may be carry-over from other donors' samples. The chain's CDR3 is CASSSPRQGWTEAFF. The CDR3 DNA reads TGTGCCAGCAGCTCACCACGACAGGGTTGGACTGAAGCTTTCTTT.